This TCR beta chain was identified during a study of cytomegalovirus exposure and HLA in healthy donors. Germline CDR1 reads MNHEY; CDR2 reads SVGAGI. This CDR3 region has 14 residues. J was trimmed by 5 bases and V by 0 bases; bases with no gene match: 3. 13 Jbeta primers and 60 Vbeta primers were used for the PCR. Here immunoSEQ multiplex PCR was the method, and the copy in TCRdb shows in-frame clones only, minus some. There are tens of thousands of clones in the sample; roughly 80% occur only once, and 2% to 2.5% lies in the top ten. This clonotype was obtained from a man aged 35 to 55 in good health and CMV-seronegative. Sample: PBMCs. This chain connects TRBV6-5 to TRBJ1-2, with 7 bases identical to TRBD1. CDR3 in amino acids: CASSYSEGAYGYTF. The CDR3, as DNA: TGTGCCAGCAGTTACTCGGAGGGGGCTTATGGCTACACCTTC.